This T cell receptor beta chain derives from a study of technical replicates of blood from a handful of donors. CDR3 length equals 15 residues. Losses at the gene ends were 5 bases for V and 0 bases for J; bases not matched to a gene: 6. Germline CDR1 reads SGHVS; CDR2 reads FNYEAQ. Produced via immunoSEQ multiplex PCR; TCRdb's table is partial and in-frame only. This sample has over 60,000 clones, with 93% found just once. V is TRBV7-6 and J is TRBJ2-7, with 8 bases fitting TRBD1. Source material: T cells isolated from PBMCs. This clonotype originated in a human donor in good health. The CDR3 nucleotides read TGTGCCAGCAGCCCTCGGACAGGGAGCTCCTACGAGCAGTACTTC. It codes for CASSPRTGSSYEQYF.